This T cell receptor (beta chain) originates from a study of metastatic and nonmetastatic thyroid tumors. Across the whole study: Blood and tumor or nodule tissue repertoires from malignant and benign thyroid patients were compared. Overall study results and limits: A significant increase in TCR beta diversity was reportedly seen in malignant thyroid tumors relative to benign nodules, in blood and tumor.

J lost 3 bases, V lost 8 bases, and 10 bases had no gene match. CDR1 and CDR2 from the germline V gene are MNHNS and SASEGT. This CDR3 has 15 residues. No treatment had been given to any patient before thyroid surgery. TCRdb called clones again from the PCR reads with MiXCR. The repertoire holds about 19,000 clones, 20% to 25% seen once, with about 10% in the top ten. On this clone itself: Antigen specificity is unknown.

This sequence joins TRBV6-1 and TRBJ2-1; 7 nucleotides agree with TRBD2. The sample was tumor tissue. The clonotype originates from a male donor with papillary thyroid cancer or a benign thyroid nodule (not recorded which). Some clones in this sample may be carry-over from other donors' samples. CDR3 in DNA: TGTGCCAGCGAATACCTAGCGGAGTTCTACAATGAGCAGTTCTTC. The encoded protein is CASEYLAEFYNEQFF.